This T cell receptor beta chain was recovered during a study of blood T cell repertoires in COVID-19. The CDR3 is 15 amino acids. Between the trimmed V and J ends, which lost 0 bases and 4 bases, there was a span of 8 bases. Germline V gene sequence: CDR1 SGHKS, CDR2 YYEKEE (reference sequence). The assay was immunoSEQ multiplex PCR, and TCRdb's table has in-frame clones only and misses some. The sample has about 150,000 clones; approximately 81% are singletons. The V call is TRBV5-5, the J call TRBJ2-6; D not resolved. The sequencing input was peripheral blood. This receptor was obtained from a woman aged 55-69 years with COVID-19, enrolled during active disease. This CDR3 is CASSLGRSGANVLTF. The CDR3 region has the DNA TGTGCCAGCAGCTTGGGCCGGTCCGGGGCCAACGTCCTGACTTTC.